This T cell receptor beta chain was identified in a study of T-cell memory formation after mild COVID-19. At the level of the study: Clusters were largely donor specific. Overall study results and limits: Among clones contracting day 15 to 85, CD4/CD8 was balanced, whereas later expanders leaned CD4+.

TCRdb ran MiXCR on the 5' RACE reads and lists one entry per CDR3 protein. The sample includes hundreds of thousands of distinct CDR3 sequences, around 15% of them seen just once. There are a few counts of this clonotype. The antigen is undetermined. CDR1 MNHNY and CDR2 SVGAGI come from the germline V gene (reference sequence). V was clipped by 6 bases and J by 2 bases, with 13 bases between them. The CDR3 covers 14 residues. Sequencing was done on a sample of PBMCs or a T cell subset sorted from them (not recorded which). This TCR derives from a man aged 18 to 29 who had mild COVID-19 (a few samples of this study predate the infection). Cell type and time point are not known. The chain joins TRBV6-6 to TRBJ2-5; D uncertain. The DNA for the CDR3 is TGTGCCAGCAGCCTCTTCGGGCAGCAAGAGACCCAGTACTTC. Its translation: CASSLFGQQETQYF.